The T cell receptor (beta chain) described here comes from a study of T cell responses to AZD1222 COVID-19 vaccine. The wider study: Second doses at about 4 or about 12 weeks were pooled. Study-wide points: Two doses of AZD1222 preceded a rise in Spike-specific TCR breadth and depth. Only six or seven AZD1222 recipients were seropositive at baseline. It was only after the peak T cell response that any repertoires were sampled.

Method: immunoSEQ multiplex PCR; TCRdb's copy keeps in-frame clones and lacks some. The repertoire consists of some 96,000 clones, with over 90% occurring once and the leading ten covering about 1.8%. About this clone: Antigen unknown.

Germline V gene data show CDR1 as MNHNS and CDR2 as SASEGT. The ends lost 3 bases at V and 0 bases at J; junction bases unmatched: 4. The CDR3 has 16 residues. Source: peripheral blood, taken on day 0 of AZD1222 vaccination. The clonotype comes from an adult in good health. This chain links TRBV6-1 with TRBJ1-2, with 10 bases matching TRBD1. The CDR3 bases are TGTGCCAGCAGTGAGAGGACAGGGGGGTCTAACTATGGCTACACCTTC. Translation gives CASSERTGGSNYGYTF.